These 30 T cell receptor beta chains came from one sample sequenced in a study of control samples from healthy donors and cancer patients. The protocol was immunoSEQ multiplex PCR, while the TCRdb copy is restricted to in-frame clones and leaves out a portion. The sample carries about 130,000 clones, 85% to 95% recorded once. The material sequenced was PBMCs. These receptors were taken from a man older than 75 with head and neck cancer.

This clone was observed once. This same CDR3 is encoded by further DNA sequences in the sample. This chain uses TRBV30 with TRBJ2-2, with D unresolved. The ends were cut back, 0 bases at V and 1 base at J, with 6 bases in the middle. CDR3 length: 14 residues. Germline loops: CDR1 GTSNPN, CDR2 SVGIG (reference sequence). The chain's CDR3 is CAWSVRGNTGELFF. Written as DNA, the CDR3 is TGTGCCTGGAGTGTGAGAGGGAACACCGGGGAGCTGTTTTTT.

The chain joins TRBV19 to TRBJ2-7, with 7 bases that match TRBD1. Germline CDR1 and CDR2: LNHDA and SQIVND (reference sequence). This CDR3 has 13 residues. Losses at the gene ends were 6 bases for V and 4 bases for J; bases not matched to a gene: 6. CDR3 region: CASRPQGVYEQYF. The CDR3 region has the DNA TGTGCCAGTAGGCCCCAGGGGGTATACGAGCAGTACTTC.

This chain links TRBV6-4 with TRBJ1-5, with D maybe TRBD1 (5 bases). Germline V gene sequence: CDR1 MRHNA, CDR2 SNTAGT. This CDR3 comprises 14 residues. The germline V and J ends were trimmed by 6 bases and 9 bases, with 18 bases remaining between them. Here the CDR3 DNA reads TGTGCCAGCAGCGCCCAGGACGGGACGGGGCCCCAGCATTTT. Protein sequence: CASSAQDGTGPQHF.

CDR3 in DNA: TGTGCCAGCAGTTTAGGCGGGGGGATGGGTACGCAGTATTTT. It encodes CASSLGGGMGTQYF. The chain joins TRBV27 to TRBJ2-3, with 8 bases fitting TRBD2. The CDR3 is 14 residues long. V trimming: 2 bases; J trimming: 8 bases; junction bases outside the gene matches: 6. CDR1 and CDR2 (germline): MNHEY, SMNVEV (reference sequence).

The V gene is TRBV6-1, the J gene TRBJ2-3; maybe TRBD2 (6 bases). The CDR3 runs 15 residues. Germline-derived CDR1 and CDR2 are MNHNS and SASEGT. V was clipped by 1 base and J by 4 bases, with 12 bases between them. CDR3 bases: TGTGCCAGCAGTGAAGGGTCGTGGGGGGCAGATACGCAGTATTTT. It is translated as CASSEGSWGADTQYF.

In DNA form, the CDR3 reads TGTGCCAGCAGTTTAGGTCAGGCGGAGCAGCCCCAGCATTTT. This encodes CASSLGQAEQPQHF. V usage is TRBV27 and J usage is TRBJ1-5; D is uncertain. The ends were cut back, 2 bases at V and 7 bases at J, with 12 bases in the middle. The V gene's germline CDR1 is MNHEY and CDR2 SMNVEV (reference sequence). CDR3 length: 14 residues.

This chain joins TRBV19 and TRBJ2-7; 8 bases are a match to TRBD1. There are 13 residues in the CDR3. V shed 8 bases, J shed 0 bases, and the junction held 3 bases outside the gene matches. Germline CDR1 is LNHDA and CDR2 is SQIVND (reference sequence). The CDR3 loop reads CASRQGASYEQYF. CDR3 DNA: TGTGCCAGTCGTCAGGGGGCCTCCTACGAGCAGTACTTC.

The chain is built from TRBV5-1 and TRBJ1-4; TRBD1 aligns across 9 bases. CDR1 is SGHRS and CDR2 is YFSETQ in the germline V gene. The V segment lost 5 bases and the J segment 5 bases; nucleotides outside the gene matches: 7. The CDR3 extends over 15 amino acids. The CDR3 DNA reads TGCGCCAGCAGTTTTACCGGGACAGGGAATGAAAAACTGTTTTTT. Its protein product is CASSFTGTGNEKLFF. The full variable domain, its missing parts supplied by reference TRBV5-1 and TRBJ1-4, is KAGVTQTPRYLIKTRGQQVTLSCSPISGHRSVSWYQQTPGQGLQFLFEYFSETQRNKGNFPGRFSGRQFSNSRSEMNVSTLELGDSALYLCASSFTGTGNEKLFFGSGTQLSVL.

This rearrangement joins TRBV10-2 to TRBJ2-7; 12 nucleotides match TRBD2. The CDR3 extends over 16 amino acids. Trimming cost V 2 bases and J 1 base; bases outside gene matches: 3. Germline V gene sequence: CDR1 WSHSY, CDR2 SAAADI. This CDR3 reads CASSERLAGASYEQYF. CDR3 coding DNA: TGCGCCAGCAGTGAGCGACTAGCGGGAGCGTCCTACGAGCAGTACTTC.

The chain is built from TRBV5-1 and TRBJ2-7; D might be TRBD2 (6 bases). Germline CDR1 and CDR2: SGHRS and YFSETQ. There are 15 residues in the CDR3. The V gene lost 4 bases and the J gene lost 7 bases, with 21 bases spanning the gap. The CDR3 bases are TGCGCCAGCAGCACCATTCCGGGACTCCCTAATGAGCAGTACTTC. Protein product: CASSTIPGLPNEQYF.

The chain combines TRBV5-1 with TRBJ2-5; 11 bases agree with TRBD1. The ends lost 4 bases at V and 4 bases at J; junction bases unmatched: 3. The CDR3 has 14 amino acids. Germline-derived CDR1 and CDR2 are SGHRS and YFSETQ. CDR3 region: CASSVDRGRETQYF. DNA for the CDR3: TGCGCCAGCAGCGTGGACAGGGGGCGAGAGACCCAGTACTTC. Full variable domain (remainder filled in from reference TRBV5-1 and TRBJ2-5): KAGVTQTPRYLIKTRGQQVTLSCSPISGHRSVSWYQQTPGQGLQFLFEYFSETQRNKGNFPGRFSGRQFSNSRSEMNVSTLELGDSALYLCASSVDRGRETQYFGPGTRLLVL.

This rearrangement joins TRBV19 to TRBJ1-2; tentatively, D is TRBD1 (5 bases). Trimming removed 5 bases from V and 7 bases from J, with 17 bases in between. The germline gives CDR1 LNHDA, CDR2 SQIVND (reference sequence). The CDR3 loop spans 14 amino acids. CDR3 protein: CASSLGGGAAGYTF. Written as DNA, the CDR3 is TGTGCCAGTAGTCTCGGCGGAGGGGCGGCTGGCTACACCTTC.

The chain carries TRBV7-2 and TRBJ2-7; D is perhaps TRBD2 (5 bases). The CDR3 covers 15 residues. V shed 5 bases and J shed 0 bases, with 14 bases lying between them. Germline V lookup: CDR1 SGHTA, CDR2 FQGNSA. In nucleotides, the CDR3 is TGTGCCAGCAGCCTACGGGGAACGGGCTCCTACGAGCAGTACTTC. Translation gives CASSLRGTGSYEQYF.

The chain employs TRBV13 and TRBJ2-3; D is unclear. This CDR3 contains 17 residues. Trimming removed 5 bases from V and 0 bases from J, with 18 bases in between. In germline, CDR1 is PRHDT, CDR2 FYEKMQ (reference sequence). Written as DNA, the CDR3 is TGTGCCAGCAGCGGCCTAGGTGTCGGAGCTAGCACAGATACGCAGTATTTT. Its translation: CASSGLGVGASTDTQYF.

The V call is TRBV9, the J call TRBJ2-4; maybe TRBD2 (7 bases). V was trimmed by 10 bases and J by 1 base, leaving 12 bases between them. The CDR3 consists of 13 residues. Germline CDR1 is SGDLS and CDR2 is YYNGEE. CDR3 sequence (DNA): TGTGCCGGGGCGGGGGCCGCCAAAAACATTCAGTACTTC. Translated: CAGAGAAKNIQYF.

This clone was picked up a small number of times. The V gene is TRBV18, the J gene TRBJ2-3; 8 bases are shared with TRBD1. The germline V gene encodes CDR1 KGHSH and CDR2 LQKENI. The CDR3 spans 17 residues. The ends lost 3 bases at V and 2 bases at J; junction bases unmatched: 10. The CDR3 protein is CASSPSDRGGPTDTQYF. CDR3 DNA: TGTGCCAGCTCACCTTCCGACAGGGGCGGGCCCACAGATACGCAGTATTTT.

This chain links TRBV29-1 with TRBJ2-3; 7 bases are shared with TRBD2. In germline, CDR1 is SQVTM, CDR2 ANQGSEA. With V trimmed by 6 bases and J by 5 bases, 5 bases remained unmatched. This CDR3 comprises 12 residues. CDR3 nucleotides: TGCAGCGTCGCCGCGGGGGTAGATACGCAGTATTTT. This translates into CSVAAGVDTQYF.

V gene TRBV5-6 combines with J gene TRBJ1-5, with D tentatively TRBD1 (6 bases). The CDR3 consists of 18 residues. V lost 1 base to trimming and J lost 1 base, with 18 bases between them. Germline V lookup: CDR1 SGHDT, CDR2 YYEEEE. The CDR3, as DNA: TGTGCCAGCAGCTTGAGGGGACGGGGGCTCCTGAGCAATCAGCCCCAGCATTTT. It encodes CASSLRGRGLLSNQPQHF.

A note on this clone: Other DNA sequences in the same sample also yield this CDR3. The chain has TRBV5-1 and TRBJ2-5; no definite D call. This CDR3 spans 13 amino acids. The germline V gene encodes CDR1 SGHRS and CDR2 YFSETQ. Trimming cost V 0 bases and J 2 bases, with 5 bases left between them. CDR3 sequence (DNA): TGCGCCAGCAGCTTGGACAGACAAGAGACCCAGTACTTC. It yields the protein CASSLDRQETQYF.

This chain links TRBV6-5 with TRBJ1-2; D is uncertain. V dropped 5 bases and J dropped 4 bases, with 14 bases sitting between them. This CDR3 comprises 14 residues. Germline CDR1 reads MNHEY; CDR2 reads SVGAGI. CDR3 region: CASSSPGTVYGYTF. For the CDR3, the DNA is TGTGCCAGCAGTAGCCCGGGAACAGTCTATGGCTACACCTTC.

V usage is TRBV6-5 and J usage is TRBJ2-7; D unclear. The CDR3 extends over 13 amino acids. CDR1 and CDR2 from the germline V gene are MNHEY and SVGAGI. Trimming removed 2 bases at V and 0 bases at J, with 5 bases between. The CDR3 nucleotides read TGTGCCAGCAGTTACGCAGGCTCCTACGAGCAGTACTTC. It is translated as CASSYAGSYEQYF.

The J gene is TRBJ2-5, the V gene TRBV5-4, with 13 nucleotides matching TRBD2. The CDR3 covers 15 residues. V lost 5 bases, J lost 7 bases, and 8 bases stayed unmatched. Germline lookup yields CDR1 SGHNT and CDR2 YYREEE (reference sequence). CDR3 sequence reads: CASRTGTSGDWTQYF. In DNA form, the CDR3 reads TGTGCCAGCAGAACCGGGACTAGCGGGGATTGGACCCAGTACTTC.

The chain employs TRBV30 and TRBJ2-3; D gene ambiguous. The CDR3 is 11 residues long. V was shortened by 4 bases and J by 0 bases, with 2 bases between the two germline ends. CDR1 and CDR2 (germline): GTSNPN, SVGIG (reference sequence). CDR3 protein: CAWTSTDTQYF. CDR3 DNA sequence: TGTGCCTGGACAAGCACAGATACGCAGTATTTT.

The table lists this clone with a count of one. The V and J genes are TRBV18 and TRBJ2-5; D is unclear. CDR1 is KGHSH and CDR2 is LQKENI in the germline V gene. This CDR3 comprises 12 residues. V lost 2 bases and J 1 base, leaving 2 bases between the germline ends. The CDR3: CASSPTQETQYF. The CDR3 DNA reads TGTGCCAGCTCACCAACCCAAGAGACCCAGTACTTC.

This clone was counted between two and nine times. The rearrangement uses TRBV23-1 and TRBJ1-1, with a possible D match to TRBD1 (5 bases). TRBV23-1 carries the ORF label, with uncertain function. CDR3 length: 14 residues. V lost 3 bases and J 4 bases, leaving 12 bases between the germline ends. In nucleotides, the CDR3 is TGCGCCAGCAGTCAGCATCAGGGAGGCACTGAAGCTTTCTTT. It encodes CASSQHQGGTEAFF.

This clone was counted a single time. This chain links TRBV10-3 with TRBJ2-5; D might be TRBD1 (6 bases). The germline V gene encodes CDR1 ENHRY and CDR2 SYGVKD. V lost 7 bases and J lost 5, with 11 bases in between. This CDR3 is 12 amino acids long. CDR3 residues: CAINSGDETQYF. DNA for the CDR3: TGTGCCATCAATTCAGGGGATGAGACCCAGTACTTC.

The rearrangement links TRBV19 to TRBJ2-1, with TRBD2 identical over 10 bases. CDR3 length: 13 residues. The germline V gene encodes CDR1 LNHDA and CDR2 SQIVND (reference sequence). With 5 bases clipped from V and 15 bases from J, the junction kept 10 bases outside the gene matches. CDR3 nucleotide sequence: TGTGCCAGTAGTTCGAGCCTAGCGGGAGCCCTGTTCTTC. Translated, it gives CASSSSLAGALFF.

The chain carries TRBV20-1 and TRBJ1-1; the D gene is possibly TRBD1 (5 bases). Looked up from germline, CDR1 is DFQATT and CDR2 is SNEGSKA (reference sequence). V lost 3 bases to trimming and J lost 4 bases, with 12 bases between them. The CDR3 length is 13 residues. The CDR3 spells CSASRGTSTEAFF. The CDR3 bases are TGCAGTGCTAGTAGGGGAACGAGCACTGAAGCTTTCTTT.

The chain uses TRBV3-1 (or the pseudogene TRBV3-2) and TRBJ1-4; no clear D gene. V was trimmed by 0 bases and J by 8 bases, leaving 10 bases between them. This CDR3 has 14 residues. Germline values: CDR1 LGHDT, CDR2 YNNKEL (reference sequence). DNA for the CDR3: TGTGCCAGCAGCCAAGACGCGGGAACCGAAAAACTGTTTTTT. Amino acid sequence: CASSQDAGTEKLFF.

The chain employs TRBV7-9 and TRBJ2-2; 14 bases map to TRBD2. CDR1 and CDR2 (germline): SEHNR, FQNEAQ (reference sequence). Unmatched junction bases numbered 9, after V lost 3 bases and J lost 3 bases. The CDR3 totals 19 residues. CDR3 bases: TGTGCCAGCAGCTTCGGGACTAGCGGGAGAATAGGGGACACCGGGGAGCTGTTTTTT. Translating it yields CASSFGTSGRIGDTGELFF.